The sequence of this T cell receptor beta chain was determined in a study of blood T cell repertoires in COVID-19. On the study more broadly: The United States, Italy and Spain were the sources of the acute and convalescent COVID-19 samples.

Germline V gene data show CDR1 as MNHEY and CDR2 as SVGAGI. Trimming took off 4 bases at V and 8 bases at J, with 15 bases between the two ends. The CDR3 has 14 residues. Original handling: Estimated nucleated cell counts came from reference gene primer amplification. Some clones are missing from TCRdb's copy, which holds only in-frame ones; the method was immunoSEQ multiplex PCR. V and J calls and clone size come straight from that table; D and trimming were deduced from the DNA. Of a few hundred thousand clones listed, less than 90% were seen once; the top ten hold under 5.5%. This rearrangement joins TRBV6-5 to TRBJ1-3; D possibly corresponds to TRBD1 (5 bases). The specimen was peripheral blood. The TCR originated in a man aged 55 to 70 who had recovered from COVID-19. CDR3 DNA sequence: TGTGCCAGCAGTTCCGGGGACTTCCGAGACACCATATATTTT. It is translated as CASSSGDFRDTIYF.